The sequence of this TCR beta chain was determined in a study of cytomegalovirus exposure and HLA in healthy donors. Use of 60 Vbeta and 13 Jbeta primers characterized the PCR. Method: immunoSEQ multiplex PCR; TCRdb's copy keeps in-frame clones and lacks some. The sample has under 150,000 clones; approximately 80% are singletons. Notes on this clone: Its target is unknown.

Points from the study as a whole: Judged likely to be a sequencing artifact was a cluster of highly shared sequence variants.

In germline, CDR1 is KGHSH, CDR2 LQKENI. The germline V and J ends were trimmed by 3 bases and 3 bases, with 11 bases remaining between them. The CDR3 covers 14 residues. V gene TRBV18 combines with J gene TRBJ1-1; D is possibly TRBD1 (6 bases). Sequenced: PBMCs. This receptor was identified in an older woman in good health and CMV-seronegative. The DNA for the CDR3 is TGTGCCAGCTCACCCGACCGGACAGACACTGAAGCTTTCTTT. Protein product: CASSPDRTDTEAFF.